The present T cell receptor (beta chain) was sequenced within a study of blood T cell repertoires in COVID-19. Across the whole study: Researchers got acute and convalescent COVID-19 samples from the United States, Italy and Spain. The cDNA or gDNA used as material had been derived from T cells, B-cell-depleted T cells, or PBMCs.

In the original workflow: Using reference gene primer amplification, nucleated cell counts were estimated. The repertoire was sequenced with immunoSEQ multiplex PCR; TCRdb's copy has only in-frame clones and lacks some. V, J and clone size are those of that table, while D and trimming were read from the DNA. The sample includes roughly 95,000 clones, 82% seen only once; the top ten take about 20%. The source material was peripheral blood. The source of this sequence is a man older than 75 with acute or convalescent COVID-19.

The CDR3 region has the DNA TGTGCCACAAGCAGGAGGGACAGAGATTCAGATACGCAGTATTTT. It is translated as CATSRRDRDSDTQYF. The chain recombines TRBV11-2 with TRBJ2-3; D may be TRBD1 (7 bases). Looked up from germline, CDR1 is SGHAT and CDR2 is FQNNGV. CDR3 length: 15 residues. Trimming cost V 10 bases and J 4 bases, with 21 bases left between them. The full variable domain, rest sourced from reference TRBV11-2 and TRBJ2-3, is EAGVAQSPRYKIIEKRQSVAFWCNPISGHATLYWYQQILGQGPKLLIQFQNNGVVDDSQLPKDRFSAERLKGVDSTLKIQPAKLEDSAVYLCATSRRDRDSDTQYFGPGTRLTVL.